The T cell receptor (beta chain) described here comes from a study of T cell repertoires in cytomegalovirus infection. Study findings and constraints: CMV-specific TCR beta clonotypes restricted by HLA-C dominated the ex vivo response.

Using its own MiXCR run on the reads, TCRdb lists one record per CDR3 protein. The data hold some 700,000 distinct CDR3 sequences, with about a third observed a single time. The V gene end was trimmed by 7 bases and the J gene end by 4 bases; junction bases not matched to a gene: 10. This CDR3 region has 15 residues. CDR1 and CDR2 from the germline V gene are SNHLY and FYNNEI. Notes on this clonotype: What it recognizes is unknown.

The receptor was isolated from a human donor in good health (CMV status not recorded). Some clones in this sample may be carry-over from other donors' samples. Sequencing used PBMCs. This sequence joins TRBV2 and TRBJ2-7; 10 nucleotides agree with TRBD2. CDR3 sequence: CASTGRLAGAYEQYF. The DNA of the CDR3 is TGTGCCAGCACCGGGAGGCTAGCGGGGGCTTACGAGCAGTACTTC.